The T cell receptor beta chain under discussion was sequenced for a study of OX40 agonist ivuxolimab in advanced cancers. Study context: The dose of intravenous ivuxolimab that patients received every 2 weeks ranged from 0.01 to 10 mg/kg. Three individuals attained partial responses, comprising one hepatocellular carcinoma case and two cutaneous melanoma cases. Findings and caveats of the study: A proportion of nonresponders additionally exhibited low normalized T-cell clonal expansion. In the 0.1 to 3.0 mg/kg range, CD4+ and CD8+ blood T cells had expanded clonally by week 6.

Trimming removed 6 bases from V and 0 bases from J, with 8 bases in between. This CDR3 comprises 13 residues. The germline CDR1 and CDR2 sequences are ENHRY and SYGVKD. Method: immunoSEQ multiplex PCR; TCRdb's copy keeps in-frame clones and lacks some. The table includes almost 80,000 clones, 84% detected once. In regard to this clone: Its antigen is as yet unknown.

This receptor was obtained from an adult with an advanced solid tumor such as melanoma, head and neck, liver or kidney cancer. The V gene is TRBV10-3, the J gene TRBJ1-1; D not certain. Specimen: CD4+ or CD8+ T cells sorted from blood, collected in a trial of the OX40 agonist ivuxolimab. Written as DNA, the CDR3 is TGTGCCATCAGGGACCCAATGAACACTGAAGCTTTCTTT. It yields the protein CAIRDPMNTEAFF.